Listed below are T cell receptor beta chains from one sample, sequenced in a study of identifying expanded T cells in peripheral blood. The table came from immunoSEQ multiplex PCR; TCRdb's copy has only in-frame clones and leaves some out. The data contain 75,000 to 95,000 clones, about 91% of them seen just once; the ten biggest clones take up approximately 2.8%. The sample consisted of blood. These receptors were collected from a person aged 18-70 years in good health. The CDR3 runs from the conserved cysteine through the conserved F or W. Each record gives: V gene, D gene, J gene, clone size, CDR3 protein, CDR3 DNA. A D gene is named only where the DNA matches it firmly. Rows give clone size only sometimes, using once, few, many, or a class for an expanded clone.

V: TRBV4-2; D: TRBD2; J: TRBJ2-2; size: .; CDR3: CASSQDLSGGDTGELFF; DNA: TGTGCCAGCAGCCAAGACTTGTCGGGAGGGGACACCGGGGAGCTGTTTTTT
V: TRBV14; D: .; J: TRBJ1-1; size: .; CDR3: CASSQDRANTEAFF; DNA: TGTGCCAGCAGCCAAGACAGGGCGAACACTGAAGCTTTCTTT
V: TRBV28; D: TRBD2; J: TRBJ2-3; size: .; CDR3: CASSSTSGLRDTQYF; DNA: TGTGCCAGCAGCTCGACTAGCGGACTTCGAGATACGCAGTATTTT
V: TRBV20-1; D: .; J: TRBJ1-3; size: .; CDR3: CSATGWNTIYF; DNA: TGCAGTGCTACAGGGTGGAACACCATATATTTT
V: TRBV18; D: TRBD2; J: TRBJ2-1; size: .; CDR3: CASSPRLAGDWANNEQFF; DNA: TGTGCCAGCTCACCTAGACTAGCGGGGGATTGGGCTAACAATGAGCAGTTCTTC
V: TRBV6-1; D: TRBD2; J: TRBJ2-7; size: .; CDR3: CASALGGIYEQYF; DNA: TGTGCCAGCGCCTTGGGGGGGATCTACGAGCAGTACTTC
V: TRBV19; D: TRBD1; J: TRBJ1-6; size: .; CDR3: CASSVGQEYNSPLHF; DNA: TGTGCCAGTAGTGTAGGACAGGAATATAATTCACCCCTCCACTTT
V: TRBV6-5; D: TRBD1; J: TRBJ2-3; size: .; CDR3: CASRLQGADTQYF; DNA: TGTGCCAGCAGACTTCAGGGGGCAGATACGCAGTATTTT
V: TRBV4-2; D: TRBD2; J: TRBJ2-7; size: .; CDR3: CASSQEIAGASYEQYF; DNA: TGTGCCAGCAGCCAAGAAATAGCGGGAGCCTCCTACGAGCAGTACTTC
V: TRBV7-2; D: .; J: TRBJ2-1; size: .; CDR3: CASSSPGRLDNEQFF; DNA: TGTGCCAGCAGCTCCCCGGGACGATTAGACAATGAGCAGTTCTTC
V: TRBV27; D: .; J: TRBJ2-7; size: .; CDR3: CASSVQGPTYEQYF; DNA: TGTGCCAGCAGTGTACAGGGTCCCACCTACGAGCAGTACTTC
V: TRBV7-8; D: .; J: TRBJ1-1; size: .; CDR3: CASSLKGGTEAFF; DNA: TGTGCCAGCAGCCTTAAGGGCGGAACTGAAGCTTTCTTT
V: TRBV7-2; D: .; J: TRBJ1-2; size: .; CDR3: CASSLVGGGLGYTF; DNA: TGTGCCAGCAGCTTAGTGGGTGGGGGGCTCGGCTACACCTTC
V: TRBV2; D: .; J: TRBJ2-4; size: .; CDR3: CASSELAGSGALAKNIQYF; DNA: TGTGCCAGCAGTGAACTGGCAGGATCAGGGGCCCTAGCCAAAAACATTCAGTACTTC
V: TRBV10-3; D: .; J: TRBJ2-5; size: .; CDR3: CAISVNVQETQYF; DNA: TGTGCCATCAGTGTGAACGTCCAAGAGACCCAGTACTTC
V: TRBV4-3; D: .; J: TRBJ1-1; size: .; CDR3: CASSQVRGVGAYTEAFF; DNA: TGCGCCAGCAGCCAAGTTAGGGGTGTCGGAGCGTACACTGAAGCTTTCTTT
V: TRBV5-1; D: .; J: TRBJ2-4; size: .; CDR3: CASSLATTNTLNIQYF; DNA: TGCGCCAGCAGCTTGGCAACAACCAACACACTAAACATTCAGTACTTC
V: TRBV5-4; D: .; J: TRBJ2-2; size: .; CDR3: CASSLFRGAEGTGELFF; DNA: TGTGCCAGCAGCTTATTTAGAGGGGCGGAGGGCACCGGGGAGCTGTTTTTT
V: TRBV2; D: .; J: TRBJ2-2; size: .; CDR3: CASSDSWGAGELFF; DNA: TGTGCCAGCAGTGATTCCTGGGGGGCCGGGGAGCTGTTTTTT
V: TRBV9; D: TRBD1; J: TRBJ1-4; size: few; CDR3: CASSETGVNEKLFF; DNA: TGTGCCAGCAGCGAGACAGGGGTTAATGAAAAACTGTTTTTT
V: TRBV5-4; D: TRBD2; J: TRBJ2-2; size: .; CDR3: CASSFGAGGHLGELFF; DNA: TGTGCCAGCAGCTTCGGAGCGGGGGGGCACTTGGGGGAGCTGTTTTTT
V: TRBV2; D: .; J: TRBJ1-2; size: .; CDR3: CASSGQSLCAF; DNA: TGTGCCAGCAGTGGTCAGTCCTTGTGCGCCTTC
V: TRBV2; D: .; J: TRBJ2-7; size: .; CDR3: CASSETYEQYF; DNA: TGTGCCAGCAGTGAAACTTACGAGCAGTACTTC
V: TRBV4-3; D: .; J: TRBJ2-2; size: .; CDR3: CASSQDLNTGELFF; DNA: TGCGCCAGCAGCCAAGATTTAAACACCGGGGAGCTGTTTTTT
V: TRBV6-7; D: .; J: TRBJ1-1; size: .; CDR3: CASSYSRYGGVLWEAFF; DNA: TGTGCCAGCAGTTACTCGAGGTACGGCGGGGTGTTGTGGGAAGCTTTCTTT
V: TRBV5-5; D: .; J: TRBJ2-3; size: .; CDR3: CASSSHVSLSGKNTDTQYF; DNA: TGTGCCAGCAGCTCGCACGTGAGCCTTAGCGGAAAAAACACAGATACGCAGTATTTT
V: TRBV28; D: .; J: TRBJ2-2; size: .; CDR3: CASSSPGPGFGKGSGELFF; DNA: TGTGCCAGCAGTTCACCGGGACCTGGTTTTGGGAAGGGCTCCGGGGAGCTGTTTTTT
V: TRBV19; D: .; J: TRBJ2-5; size: .; CDR3: CATSPPGIQETQYF; DNA: TGTGCCACATCACCCCCAGGAATACAAGAGACCCAGTACTTC
V: TRBV28; D: .; J: TRBJ2-3; size: .; CDR3: CASSDSGQGTDTQYF; DNA: TGTGCCAGCAGCGATTCCGGGCAGGGGACAGATACGCAGTATTTT
V: TRBV29-1; D: .; J: TRBJ2-5; size: .; CDR3: CSVRGKETQYF; DNA: TGCAGCGTCCGCGGGAAAGAGACCCAGTACTTC
V: TRBV6-1; D: TRBD1; J: TRBJ1-2; size: .; CDR3: CASSELGTGISYGYTF; DNA: TGTGCCAGCAGTGAATTAGGGACAGGAATATCCTATGGCTACACCTTC
V: TRBV5-6; D: .; J: TRBJ1-3; size: .; CDR3: CASSVVGSSGNTIYF; DNA: TGTGCCAGCTCTGTAGTAGGGTCCTCTGGAAACACCATATATTTT
V: TRBV11-3; D: TRBD2; J: TRBJ2-7; size: .; CDR3: CASSFEGKREVNEQYF; DNA: TGTGCCAGCAGCTTCGAAGGCAAGCGGGAGGTTAACGAGCAGTACTTC
V: TRBV6-5; D: .; J: TRBJ1-2; size: .; CDR3: CASSYSRTPMDGYTF; DNA: TGTGCCAGCAGTTACTCGAGGACCCCGATGGATGGCTACACCTTC
V: TRBV4-1; D: .; J: TRBJ2-7; size: .; CDR3: CASSQSMNREQYF; DNA: TGCGCCAGCAGCCAATCTATGAACCGCGAGCAGTACTTC
V: TRBV7-2; D: .; J: TRBJ1-4; size: .; CDR3: CASSSQGGEKLFF; DNA: TGTGCCAGCAGCTCTCAGGGAGGTGAAAAACTGTTTTTT
V: TRBV4-3; D: .; J: TRBJ2-1; size: .; CDR3: CASSLDYRDYNEQFF; DNA: TGCGCCAGCAGCCTAGACTACCGGGATTACAATGAGCAGTTCTTC
V: TRBV9; D: .; J: TRBJ2-3; size: .; CDR3: CASSVGGPLPDTQYF; DNA: TGTGCCAGCAGCGTAGGAGGACCCCTCCCGGATACGCAGTATTTT
V: TRBV25-1; D: .; J: TRBJ1-1; size: .; CDR3: CASSEGDRGAFF; DNA: TGTGCCAGCAGTGAAGGGGATCGGGGAGCTTTCTTT
V: TRBV18; D: .; J: TRBJ2-7; size: .; CDR3: CASSPRTGRLAGTYEQYF; DNA: TGTGCCAGCTCACCACGGACAGGGAGGCTAGCGGGAACCTACGAGCAGTACTTC
V: TRBV9; D: TRBD1; J: TRBJ1-2; size: .; CDR3: CASSAGGANYGYTF; DNA: TGTGCCAGCAGCGCAGGGGGCGCGAACTATGGCTACACCTTC